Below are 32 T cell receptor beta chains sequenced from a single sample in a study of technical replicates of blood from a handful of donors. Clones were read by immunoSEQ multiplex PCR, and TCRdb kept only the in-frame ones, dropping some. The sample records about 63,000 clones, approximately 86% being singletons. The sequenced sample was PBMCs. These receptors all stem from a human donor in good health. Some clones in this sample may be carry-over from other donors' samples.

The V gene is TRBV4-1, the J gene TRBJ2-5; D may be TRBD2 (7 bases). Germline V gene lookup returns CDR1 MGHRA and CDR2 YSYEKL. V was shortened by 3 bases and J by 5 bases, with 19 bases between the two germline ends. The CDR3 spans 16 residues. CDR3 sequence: CASSQSAGAPWETQYF. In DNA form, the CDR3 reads TGCGCCAGCAGCCAGTCTGCGGGGGCCCCCTGGGAGACCCAGTACTTC.

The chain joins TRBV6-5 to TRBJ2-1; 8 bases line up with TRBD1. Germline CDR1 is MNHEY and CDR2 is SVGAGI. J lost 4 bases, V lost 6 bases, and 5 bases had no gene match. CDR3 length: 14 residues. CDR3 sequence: CASRRQGFYNEQFF. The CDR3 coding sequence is TGTGCCAGCAGAAGACAGGGGTTTTACAATGAGCAGTTCTTC.

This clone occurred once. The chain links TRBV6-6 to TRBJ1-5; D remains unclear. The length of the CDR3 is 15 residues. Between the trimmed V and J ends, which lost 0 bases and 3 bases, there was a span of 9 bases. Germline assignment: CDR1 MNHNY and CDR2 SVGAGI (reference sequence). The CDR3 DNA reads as TGTGCCAGCAGTTACTCAAGCGGGTTCAATCAGCCCCAGCATTTT. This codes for CASSYSSGFNQPQHF.

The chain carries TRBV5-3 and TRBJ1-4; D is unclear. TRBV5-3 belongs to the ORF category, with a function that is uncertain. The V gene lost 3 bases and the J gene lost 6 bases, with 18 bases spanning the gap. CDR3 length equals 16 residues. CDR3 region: CARSSGCSATHEKLFF. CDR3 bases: TGTGCCAGAAGCTCAGGATGTTCGGCCACCCATGAAAAACTGTTTTTT.

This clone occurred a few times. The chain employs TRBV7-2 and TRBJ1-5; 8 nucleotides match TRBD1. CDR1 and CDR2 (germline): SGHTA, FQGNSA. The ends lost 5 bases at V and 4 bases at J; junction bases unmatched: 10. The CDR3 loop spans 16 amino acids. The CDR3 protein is CASSHPGQGGNQPQHF. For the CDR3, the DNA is TGTGCCAGCAGCCACCCAGGACAGGGAGGAAATCAGCCCCAGCATTTT.

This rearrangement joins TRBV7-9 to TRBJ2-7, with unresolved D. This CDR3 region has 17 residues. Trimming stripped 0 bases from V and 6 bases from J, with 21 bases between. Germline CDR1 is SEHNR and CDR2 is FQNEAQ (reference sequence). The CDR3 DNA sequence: TGTGCCAGCAGCTTAGCGCCGGGTGAGGATGGCAATTTCGAGCAGTACTTC. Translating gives CASSLAPGEDGNFEQYF.

The CDR3 coding sequence is TGTGCCACCAGCAGAGATACGCAGGGCCCGGAGACCCAGTACTTC. Its translation is CATSRDTQGPETQYF. The chain couples TRBV15 to TRBJ2-5; tentative D call: TRBD1 (5 bases). V shed 0 bases and J shed 5 bases, with 13 bases lying between them. The germline CDR1 and CDR2 sequences are LNHNV and YYDKDF (reference sequence). The CDR3 runs 15 residues.

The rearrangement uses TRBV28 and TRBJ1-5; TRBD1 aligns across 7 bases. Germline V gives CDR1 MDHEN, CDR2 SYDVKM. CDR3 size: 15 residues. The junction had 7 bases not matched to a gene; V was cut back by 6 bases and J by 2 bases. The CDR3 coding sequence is TGTGCCAGCAGGAACAGACAGGGAGGCAATCAGCCCCAGCATTTT. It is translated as CASRNRQGGNQPQHF.

CDR3 loop: CASTTGLGIKGTGELFF. The CDR3 DNA sequence: TGTGCCAGCACCACAGGGTTAGGGATAAAAGGCACCGGGGAGCTGTTTTTT. The chain carries TRBV2 and TRBJ2-2; a possible D gene is TRBD1 (6 bases). V lost 7 bases and J lost 4, with 22 bases in between. CDR3 length: 17 amino acids. Germline loops: CDR1 SNHLY, CDR2 FYNNEI.

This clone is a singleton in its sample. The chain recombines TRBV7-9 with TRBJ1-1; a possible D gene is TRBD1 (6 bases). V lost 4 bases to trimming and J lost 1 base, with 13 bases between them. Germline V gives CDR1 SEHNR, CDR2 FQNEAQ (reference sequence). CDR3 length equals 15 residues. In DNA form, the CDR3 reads TGTGCCAGCAGCTCCCCCACAGGGCAGAACACTGAAGCTTTCTTT. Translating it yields CASSSPTGQNTEAFF.

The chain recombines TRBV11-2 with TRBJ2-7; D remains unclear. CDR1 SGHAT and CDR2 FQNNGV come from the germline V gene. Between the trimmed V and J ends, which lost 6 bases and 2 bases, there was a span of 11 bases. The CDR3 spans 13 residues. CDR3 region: CASSQTRPYEQYF. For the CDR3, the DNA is TGTGCCAGCAGTCAGACACGTCCCTACGAGCAGTACTTC.

CDR3 coding DNA: TGTGCCAGCAGTTACTCCACAGGGTCTTGGTATGGCTACACCTTC. Protein sequence: CASSYSTGSWYGYTF. This chain links TRBV6-5 with TRBJ1-2, with D possibly TRBD1 on 6 matching bases. CDR1 MNHEY and CDR2 SVGAGI come from the germline V gene. CDR3 length: 15 amino acids. With 0 bases removed from V and 5 bases from J, the gap between germline ends came to 13 bases.

The CDR3 bases are TGTGCCAGCAGCGACTTTCAGGGGAATGAGCAGTTCTTC. Residues: CASSDFQGNEQFF. This chain uses TRBV6-5 with TRBJ2-1, with D tentatively TRBD1 (6 bases). Trimming stripped 6 bases from V and 7 bases from J, with 13 bases between. Germline CDR1 MNHEY, CDR2 SVGAGI. This CDR3 contains 13 residues.

The CDR3 DNA reads as TGTGCCAGCAGTAGCGTGAACACCGGGGAGCTGTTTTTT. Encoded protein: CASSSVNTGELFF. The V and J genes are TRBV6-1 and TRBJ2-2; D is undetermined. Germline V CDR1 and CDR2: MNHNS, SASEGT. Trimming stripped 5 bases from V and 1 base from J, with 5 bases between. This CDR3 is 13 amino acids long.

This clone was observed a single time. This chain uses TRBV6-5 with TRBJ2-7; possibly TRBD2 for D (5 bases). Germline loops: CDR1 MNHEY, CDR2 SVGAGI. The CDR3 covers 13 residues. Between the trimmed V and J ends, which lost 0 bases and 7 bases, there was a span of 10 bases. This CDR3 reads CASSYSRGLEQYF. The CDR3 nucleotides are TGTGCCAGCAGTTACTCGAGAGGGCTTGAGCAGTACTTC.

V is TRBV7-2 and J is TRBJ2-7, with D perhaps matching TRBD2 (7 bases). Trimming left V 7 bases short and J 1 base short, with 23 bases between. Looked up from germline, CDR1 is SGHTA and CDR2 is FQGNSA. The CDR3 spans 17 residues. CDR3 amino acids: CASTPQWGGPASYEQYF. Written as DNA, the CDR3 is TGTGCCAGCACCCCCCAGTGGGGGGGCCCCGCATCCTACGAGCAGTACTTC.

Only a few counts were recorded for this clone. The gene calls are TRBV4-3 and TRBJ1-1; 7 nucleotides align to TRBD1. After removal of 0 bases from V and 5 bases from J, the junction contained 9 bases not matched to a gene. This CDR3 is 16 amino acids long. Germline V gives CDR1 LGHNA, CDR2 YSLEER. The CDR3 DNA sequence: TGCGCCAGCAGCCAAGATATTTGGCAGGGGGGAACTGAAGCTTTCTTT. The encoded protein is CASSQDIWQGGTEAFF.

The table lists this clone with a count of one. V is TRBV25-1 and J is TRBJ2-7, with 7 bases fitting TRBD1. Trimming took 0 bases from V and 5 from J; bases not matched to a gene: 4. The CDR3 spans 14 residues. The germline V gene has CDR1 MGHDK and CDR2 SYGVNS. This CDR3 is CASSEYGTVDEQYF. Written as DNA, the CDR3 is TGTGCCAGCAGTGAATACGGGACAGTCGACGAGCAGTACTTC.

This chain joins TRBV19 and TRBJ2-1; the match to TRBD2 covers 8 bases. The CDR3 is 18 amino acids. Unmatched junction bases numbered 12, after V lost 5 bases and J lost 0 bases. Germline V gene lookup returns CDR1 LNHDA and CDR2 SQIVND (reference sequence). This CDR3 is CASSSSGGERISYNEQFF. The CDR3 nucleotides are TGTGCCAGTAGTTCGAGCGGGGGTGAACGGATCTCCTACAATGAGCAGTTCTTC.

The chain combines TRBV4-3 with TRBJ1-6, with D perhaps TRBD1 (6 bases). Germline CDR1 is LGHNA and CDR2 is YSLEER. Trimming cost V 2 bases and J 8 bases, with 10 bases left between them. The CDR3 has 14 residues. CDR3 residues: CASSQTGSHSPLHF. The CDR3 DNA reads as TGCGCCAGCAGCCAAACAGGGAGTCATTCACCCCTCCACTTT.

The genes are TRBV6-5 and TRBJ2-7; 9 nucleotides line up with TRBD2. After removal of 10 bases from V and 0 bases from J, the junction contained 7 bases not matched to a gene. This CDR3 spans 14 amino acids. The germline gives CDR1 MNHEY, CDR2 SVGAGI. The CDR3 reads CATQKRGASYEQYF. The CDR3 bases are TGTGCCACCCAGAAGCGGGGGGCCTCCTACGAGCAGTACTTC.

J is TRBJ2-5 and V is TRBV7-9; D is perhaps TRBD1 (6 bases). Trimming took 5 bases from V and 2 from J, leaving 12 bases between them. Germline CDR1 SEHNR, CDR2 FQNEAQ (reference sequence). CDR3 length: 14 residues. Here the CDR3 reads CASSHRDTQETQYF. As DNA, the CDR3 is TGTGCCAGCAGCCACCGGGACACACAAGAGACCCAGTACTTC. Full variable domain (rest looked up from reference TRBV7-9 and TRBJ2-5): DTGVSQNPRHKITKRGQNVTFRCDPISEHNRLYWYRQTLGQGPEFLTYFQNEAQLEKSRLLSDRFSAERPKGSFSTLEIQRTEQGDSAMYLCASSHRDTQETQYFGPGTRLLVL.

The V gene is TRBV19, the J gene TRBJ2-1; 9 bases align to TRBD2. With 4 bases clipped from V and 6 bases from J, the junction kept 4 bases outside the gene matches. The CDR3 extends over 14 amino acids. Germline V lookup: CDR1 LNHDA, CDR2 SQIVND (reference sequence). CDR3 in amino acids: CASSSGGGSNEQFF. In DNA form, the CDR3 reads TGTGCCAGTAGTAGCGGGGGGGGCAGCAATGAGCAGTTCTTC.

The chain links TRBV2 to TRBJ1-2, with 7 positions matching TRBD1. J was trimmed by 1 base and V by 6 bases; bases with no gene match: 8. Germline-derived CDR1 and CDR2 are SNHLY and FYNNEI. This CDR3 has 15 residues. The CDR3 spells CASSEQGKDNYGYTF. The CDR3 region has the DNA TGTGCCAGCAGCGAACAGGGGAAGGATAACTATGGCTACACCTTC.

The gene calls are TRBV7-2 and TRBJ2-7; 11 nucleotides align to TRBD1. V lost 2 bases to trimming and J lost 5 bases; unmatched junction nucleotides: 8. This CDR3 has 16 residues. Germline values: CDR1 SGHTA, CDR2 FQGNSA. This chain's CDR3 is CASSLQRSDRGHEQYF. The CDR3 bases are TGTGCCAGCAGCTTACAAAGGTCGGACAGGGGGCACGAGCAGTACTTC.

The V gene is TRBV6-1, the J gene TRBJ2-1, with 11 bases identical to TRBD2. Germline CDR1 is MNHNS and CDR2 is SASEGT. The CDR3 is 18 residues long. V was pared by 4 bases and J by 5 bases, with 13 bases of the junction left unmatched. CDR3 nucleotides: TGTGCCAGCAGTGGCCTTAGCGGGAGGGCGTATAGCGACAATGAGCAGTTCTTC. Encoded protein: CASSGLSGRAYSDNEQFF.

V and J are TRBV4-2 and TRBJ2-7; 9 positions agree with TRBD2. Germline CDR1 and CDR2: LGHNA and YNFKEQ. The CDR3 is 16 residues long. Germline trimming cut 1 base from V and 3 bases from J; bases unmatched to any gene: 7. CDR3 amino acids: CASSQVSGSGSYEQYF. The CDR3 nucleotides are TGTGCCAGCAGCCAAGTTTCAGGTAGCGGGAGCTACGAGCAGTACTTC.

DNA for the CDR3: TGCAGCGTTGATGGACTAGCGGGAGGGAATAATGAGCAGTTCTTC. Translated, it gives CSVDGLAGGNNEQFF. The chain couples TRBV29-1 to TRBJ2-1, with 15 bases fitting TRBD2. In germline, CDR1 is SQVTM, CDR2 ANQGSEA. V lost 3 bases, J lost 7 bases, and 4 bases stayed unmatched. This CDR3 comprises 15 residues.

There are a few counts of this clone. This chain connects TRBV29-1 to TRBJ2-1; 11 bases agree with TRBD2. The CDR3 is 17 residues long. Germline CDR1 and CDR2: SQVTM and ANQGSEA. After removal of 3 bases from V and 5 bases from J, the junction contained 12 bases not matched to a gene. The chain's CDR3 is CSVDGGGLAGLDNEQFF. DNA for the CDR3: TGCAGCGTTGATGGGGGCGGACTAGCGGGCCTTGACAATGAGCAGTTCTTC.

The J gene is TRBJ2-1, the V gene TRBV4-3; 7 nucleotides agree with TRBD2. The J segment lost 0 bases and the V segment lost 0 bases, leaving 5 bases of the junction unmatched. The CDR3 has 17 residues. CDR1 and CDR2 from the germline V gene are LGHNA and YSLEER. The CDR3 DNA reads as TGCGCCAGCAGCCAAGATATTCGGGACTACTCCTACAATGAGCAGTTCTTC. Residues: CASSQDIRDYSYNEQFF.

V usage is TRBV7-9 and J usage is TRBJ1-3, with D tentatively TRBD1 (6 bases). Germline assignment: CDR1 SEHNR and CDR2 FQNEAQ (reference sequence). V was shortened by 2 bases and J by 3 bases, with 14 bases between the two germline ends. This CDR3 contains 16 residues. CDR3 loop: CASSLPRTARGNTIYF. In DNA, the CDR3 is TGTGCCAGCAGCTTACCCCGGACAGCTCGTGGAAACACCATATATTTT.

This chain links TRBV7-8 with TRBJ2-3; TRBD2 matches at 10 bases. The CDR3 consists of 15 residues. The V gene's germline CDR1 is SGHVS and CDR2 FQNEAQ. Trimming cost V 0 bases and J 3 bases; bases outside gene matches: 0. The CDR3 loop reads CASSLATSGTDTQYF. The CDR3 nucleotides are TGTGCCAGCAGCTTAGCGACTAGCGGGACAGATACGCAGTATTTT.